The 17 T cell receptor beta chains below were found in one sample sequenced in a study of T cells in localized non-small cell lung cancer. Sequencing was performed with immunoSEQ multiplex PCR; in TCRdb, only in-frame clones are kept and a portion is missing. The data hold roughly 31,000 clones, with about 88% observed a single time. Sequencing used peripheral blood, obtained before any cancer treatment. The receptors come from a woman aged 40-70 years with stage I lung adenocarcinoma.

V usage is TRBV18 and J usage is TRBJ1-1, with D unresolved. The CDR3 totals 14 residues. Looked up from germline, CDR1 is KGHSH and CDR2 is LQKENI. V dropped 2 bases and J dropped 1 base, with 8 bases sitting between them. CDR3 protein: CASSPGIPNTEAFF. CDR3 coding DNA: TGTGCCAGCTCACCAGGTATACCGAACACTGAAGCTTTCTTT.

About this clone: The sample has other DNA sequences that encode this CDR3 too. The rearrangement joins TRBV6-5 to TRBJ2-7; 9 bases align to TRBD2. The CDR3 runs to 15 residues. Germline loops: CDR1 MNHEY, CDR2 SVGAGI. V was pared by 7 bases and J by 1 base, with 8 bases of the junction left unmatched. The CDR3 loop reads CASTQGSGGSYEQYF. Here the CDR3 DNA reads TGTGCCAGCACCCAGGGCAGCGGGGGGTCCTACGAGCAGTACTTC.

This chain links TRBV5-5 with TRBJ2-2; D is ambiguous. The germline CDR1 and CDR2 sequences are SGHKS and YYEKEE (reference sequence). V gave up 2 bases and J gave up 3 bases, with 5 bases separating them. The CDR3 loop spans 13 amino acids. The DNA of the CDR3 is TGTGCCAGCAGCTTATCCCACACCGGGGAGCTGTTTTTT. Its protein product is CASSLSHTGELFF.

The chain carries TRBV4-1 and TRBJ2-7; 10 positions match TRBD1. Trimming removed 1 base from V and 3 bases from J; junction bases left unmatched: 3. The length of the CDR3 is 15 residues. Germline V gene data show CDR1 as MGHRA and CDR2 as YSYEKL. The CDR3 coding sequence is TGCGCCAGCAGCCAAGGCGGGACAGGGGTCTACGAGCAGTACTTC. This encodes CASSQGGTGVYEQYF.

This chain joins TRBV10-3 and TRBJ2-1; 10 bases are shared with TRBD2. V gave up 7 bases and J gave up 7 bases; unmatched junction bases: 13. Germline CDR1 and CDR2: ENHRY and SYGVKD. CDR3 size: 16 residues. The CDR3 DNA sequence: TGTGCCATCACTAGGGAGCTAGCGGGGGAGGTGAATGAGCAGTTCTTC. Translation gives CAITRELAGEVNEQFF.

The J gene is TRBJ1-1, the V gene TRBV7-2; no reliable D call. V dropped 0 bases and J dropped 0 bases, with 8 bases sitting between them. The length of the CDR3 is 15 residues. Germline CDR1 SGHTA, CDR2 FQGNSA. CDR3 DNA sequence: TGTGCCAGCAGCTTAGCGACACATGTGAACACTGAAGCTTTCTTT. Encoded protein: CASSLATHVNTEAFF.

This clone was observed a few times. J is TRBJ1-2 and V is TRBV7-8; TRBD1 is a possible D gene (6 bases). V lost 5 bases and J lost 7, with 14 bases in between. The length of the CDR3 is 13 residues. Germline lookup yields CDR1 SGHVS and CDR2 FQNEAQ. CDR3: CASSNTLGGGYTF. CDR3 in DNA: TGTGCCAGCAGCAATACTTTAGGGGGTGGCTACACCTTC.

V usage is TRBV6-5 and J usage is TRBJ1-5, with D possibly matching TRBD1 (6 bases). The germline V and J ends were trimmed by 4 bases and 7 bases, with 11 bases remaining between them. The CDR3 runs to 13 residues. The germline V gene encodes CDR1 MNHEY and CDR2 SVGAGI. The DNA for the CDR3 is TGTGCCAGCAGTTGGGGGGGCGGACAGCCCCAGCATTTT. This encodes CASSWGGGQPQHF.

The chain carries TRBV27 and TRBJ2-6; possible D gene TRBD2, 5 bases. Trimming took 8 bases from V and 0 from J, leaving 11 bases between them. Germline CDR1 and CDR2: MNHEY and SMNVEV (reference sequence). This CDR3 contains 15 residues. CDR3 coding DNA: TGTGCCAGCGGACTGTGGGGCTCTGGGGCCAACGTCCTGACTTTC. Translation: CASGLWGSGANVLTF.

The rearrangement joins TRBV6-1 to TRBJ1-1; the match to TRBD1 covers 8 bases. Germline values: CDR1 MNHNS, CDR2 SASEGT. After removal of 4 bases from V and 5 bases from J, the junction contained 6 bases not matched to a gene. The CDR3 spans 14 residues. The CDR3 reads CASSVNRGSTEAFF. In DNA form, the CDR3 reads TGTGCCAGCAGTGTGAACAGGGGGAGTACTGAAGCTTTCTTT.

CDR3 loop: CASTYTGGARGNTIYF. The CDR3 coding sequence is TGTGCCAGCACCTATACCGGGGGGGCTAGGGGAAACACCATATATTTT. The chain has TRBV28 and TRBJ1-3, with a tentative D call TRBD1 (6 bases). V lost 7 bases and J 4 bases, leaving 20 bases between the germline ends. Per the germline V gene, CDR1 is MDHEN and CDR2 is SYDVKM. The CDR3 length is 16 residues.

V usage is TRBV6-4 and J usage is TRBJ2-2; the D gene is possibly TRBD2 (6 bases). V was cut by 7 bases and J by 0 bases, with 9 bases left in between. Germline V CDR1 and CDR2: MRHNA, SNTAGT. The CDR3 runs to 14 residues. The CDR3 loop is CASTAGSNTGELFF. The DNA for the CDR3 is TGTGCCAGCACAGCGGGTTCGAACACCGGGGAGCTGTTTTTT.

This chain connects TRBV19 to TRBJ2-5; D possibly uses TRBD1 or TRBD2 (5 bases each). Germline CDR1 reads LNHDA; CDR2 reads SQIVND (reference sequence). The length of the CDR3 is 14 residues. V was cut by 5 bases and J by 1 base, with 11 bases left in between. CDR3: CASSPSGPQETQYF. The DNA for the CDR3 is TGTGCCAGTAGTCCGTCGGGGCCCCAAGAGACCCAGTACTTC.

The chain joins TRBV19 to TRBJ1-1; possible D gene TRBD1, 5 bases. The CDR3 length is 13 residues. Trimming pared 7 bases from V and 1 base from J, leaving 10 bases between. Germline V gene sequence: CDR1 LNHDA, CDR2 SQIVND (reference sequence). The CDR3 DNA reads TGTGCCAGTAATCAGGGATGGAACACTGAAGCTTTCTTT. Protein: CASNQGWNTEAFF.

On this clone: Germline and junction disagree at one end, which may indicate a read error. The chain combines TRBV5-4 with TRBJ1-1, with TRBD1 identical over 7 bases. This CDR3 region has 14 residues. CDR1 and CDR2 (germline): SGHNT, YYREEE (reference sequence). In nucleotides, the CDR3 is TGTGCCAGCAGCATGGGACAGTGGAACTCTGAAGCTTTCTTT. Amino acids: CASSMGQWNSEAFF.

The chain is built from TRBV4-1 and TRBJ2-5; 8 nucleotides match TRBD1. Germline V gene data show CDR1 as MGHRA and CDR2 as YSYEKL. The CDR3 spans 14 residues. With 2 bases clipped from V and 3 bases from J, the junction kept 2 bases outside the gene matches. The CDR3 spells CASSQTTGEETQYF. CDR3 nucleotide sequence: TGCGCCAGCAGCCAAACGACAGGGGAAGAGACCCAGTACTTC.

The chain has TRBV28 and TRBJ2-5; 11 bases map to TRBD2. The length of the CDR3 is 16 residues. CDR1 is MDHEN, CDR2 SYDVKM, per germline. The ends lost 5 bases at V and 4 bases at J; junction bases unmatched: 9. The CDR3 bases are TGTGCCAGCAGTCCCCCAGGGACTAGCGGATTAGAGACCCAGTACTTC. Translating it yields CASSPPGTSGLETQYF.